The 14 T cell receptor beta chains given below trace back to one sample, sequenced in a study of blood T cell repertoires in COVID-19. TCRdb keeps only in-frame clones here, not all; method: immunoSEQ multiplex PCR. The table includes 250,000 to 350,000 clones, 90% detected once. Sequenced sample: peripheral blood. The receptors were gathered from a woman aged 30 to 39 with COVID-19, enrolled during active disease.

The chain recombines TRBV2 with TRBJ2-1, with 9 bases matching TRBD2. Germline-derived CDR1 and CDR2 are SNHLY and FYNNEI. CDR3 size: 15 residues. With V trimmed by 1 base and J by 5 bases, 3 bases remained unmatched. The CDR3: CASSEGPSGNNEQFF. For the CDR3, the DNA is TGTGCCAGCAGTGAAGGGCCTAGCGGGAACAATGAGCAGTTCTTC.

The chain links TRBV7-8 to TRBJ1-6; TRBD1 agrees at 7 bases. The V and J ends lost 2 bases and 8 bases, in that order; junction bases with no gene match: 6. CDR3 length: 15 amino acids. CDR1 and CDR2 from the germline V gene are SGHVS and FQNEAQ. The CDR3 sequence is CASSLMQGGYSPLHF. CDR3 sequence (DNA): TGTGCCAGCAGCTTAATGCAGGGGGGTTATTCACCCCTCCACTTT.

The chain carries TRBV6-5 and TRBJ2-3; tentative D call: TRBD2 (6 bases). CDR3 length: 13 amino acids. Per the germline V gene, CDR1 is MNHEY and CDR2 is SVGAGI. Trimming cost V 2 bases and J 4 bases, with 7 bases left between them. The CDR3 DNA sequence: TGTGCCAGCAGTTACCCGGGGGCAGATACGCAGTATTTT. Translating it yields CASSYPGADTQYF.

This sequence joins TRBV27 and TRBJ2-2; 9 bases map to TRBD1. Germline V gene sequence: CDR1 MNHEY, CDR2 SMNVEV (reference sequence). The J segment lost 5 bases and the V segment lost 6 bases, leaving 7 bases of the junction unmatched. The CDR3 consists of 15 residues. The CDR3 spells CASSAGTGLTGELFF. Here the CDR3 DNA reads TGTGCCAGCAGCGCCGGGACAGGGTTGACCGGGGAGCTGTTTTTT.

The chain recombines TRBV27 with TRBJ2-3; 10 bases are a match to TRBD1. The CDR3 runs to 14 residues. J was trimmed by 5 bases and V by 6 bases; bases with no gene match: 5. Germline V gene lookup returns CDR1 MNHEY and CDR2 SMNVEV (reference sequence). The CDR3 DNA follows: TGTGCCAGCAGGCGACAGGGGGCAAAAGATACGCAGTATTTT. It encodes CASRRQGAKDTQYF.

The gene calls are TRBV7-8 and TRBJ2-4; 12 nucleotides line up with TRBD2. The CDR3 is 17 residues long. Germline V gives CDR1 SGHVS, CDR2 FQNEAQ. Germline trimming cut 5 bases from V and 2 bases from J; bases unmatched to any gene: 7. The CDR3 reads CASSPRLAGDSKNIQYF. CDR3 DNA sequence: TGTGCCAGCAGCCCCCGACTAGCGGGAGACTCCAAAAACATTCAGTACTTC.

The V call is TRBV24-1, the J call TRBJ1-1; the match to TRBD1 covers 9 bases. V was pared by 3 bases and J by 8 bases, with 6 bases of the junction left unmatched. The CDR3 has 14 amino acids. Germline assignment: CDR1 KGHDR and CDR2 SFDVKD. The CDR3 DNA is TGTGCCACCAGTGATCAGGGACAGGGAGCCGAAGCTTTCTTT. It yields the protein CATSDQGQGAEAFF.

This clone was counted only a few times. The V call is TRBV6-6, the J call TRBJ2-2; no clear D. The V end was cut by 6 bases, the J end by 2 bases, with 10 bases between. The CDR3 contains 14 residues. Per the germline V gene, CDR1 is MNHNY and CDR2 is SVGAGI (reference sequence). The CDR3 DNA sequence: TGTGCCAGCAGCCTCTGGCCCAACACCGGGGAGCTGTTTTTT. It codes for CASSLWPNTGELFF.

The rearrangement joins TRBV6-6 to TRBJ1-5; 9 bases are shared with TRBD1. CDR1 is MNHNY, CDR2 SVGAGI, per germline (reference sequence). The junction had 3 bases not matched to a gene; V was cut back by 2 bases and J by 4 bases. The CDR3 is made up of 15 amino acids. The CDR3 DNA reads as TGTGCCAGCAGTTACCGACAGGGGGAGAATCAGCCCCAGCATTTT. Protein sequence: CASSYRQGENQPQHF.

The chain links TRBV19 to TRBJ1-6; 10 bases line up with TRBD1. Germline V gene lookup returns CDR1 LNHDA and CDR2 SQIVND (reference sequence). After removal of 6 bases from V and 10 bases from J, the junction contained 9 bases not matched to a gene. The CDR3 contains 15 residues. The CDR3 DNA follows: TGTGCCAGTAGCCGCGGGACAGGGGTGCGGTCACCCCTCCACTTT. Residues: CASSRGTGVRSPLHF.

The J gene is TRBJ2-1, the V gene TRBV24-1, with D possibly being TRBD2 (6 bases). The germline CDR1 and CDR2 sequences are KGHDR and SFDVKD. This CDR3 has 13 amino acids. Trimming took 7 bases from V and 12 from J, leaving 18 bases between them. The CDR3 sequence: CATSGDSIPRQFF. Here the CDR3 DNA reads TGTGCCACCAGCGGGGACTCAATACCTCGGCAGTTCTTC.

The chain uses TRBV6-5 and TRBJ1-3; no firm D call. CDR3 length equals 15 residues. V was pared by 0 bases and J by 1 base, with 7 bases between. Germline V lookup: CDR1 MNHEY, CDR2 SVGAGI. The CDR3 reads CASSYSRKSGNTIYF. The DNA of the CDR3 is TGTGCCAGCAGTTACTCCAGAAAGTCTGGAAACACCATATATTTT.

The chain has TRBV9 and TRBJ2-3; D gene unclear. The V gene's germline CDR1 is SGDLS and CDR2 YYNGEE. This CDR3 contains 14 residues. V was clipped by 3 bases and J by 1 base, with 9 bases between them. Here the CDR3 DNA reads TGTGCCAGCAGCGCCCCCCAGGGCACAGATACGCAGTATTTT. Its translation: CASSAPQGTDTQYF.

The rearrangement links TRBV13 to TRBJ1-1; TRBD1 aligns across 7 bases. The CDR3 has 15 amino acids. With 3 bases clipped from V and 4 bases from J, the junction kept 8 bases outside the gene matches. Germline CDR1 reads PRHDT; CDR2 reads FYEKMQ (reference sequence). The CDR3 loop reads CASSLGQGVGTEAFF. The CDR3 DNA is TGTGCCAGCAGCTTGGGGCAGGGGGTGGGCACTGAAGCTTTCTTT.